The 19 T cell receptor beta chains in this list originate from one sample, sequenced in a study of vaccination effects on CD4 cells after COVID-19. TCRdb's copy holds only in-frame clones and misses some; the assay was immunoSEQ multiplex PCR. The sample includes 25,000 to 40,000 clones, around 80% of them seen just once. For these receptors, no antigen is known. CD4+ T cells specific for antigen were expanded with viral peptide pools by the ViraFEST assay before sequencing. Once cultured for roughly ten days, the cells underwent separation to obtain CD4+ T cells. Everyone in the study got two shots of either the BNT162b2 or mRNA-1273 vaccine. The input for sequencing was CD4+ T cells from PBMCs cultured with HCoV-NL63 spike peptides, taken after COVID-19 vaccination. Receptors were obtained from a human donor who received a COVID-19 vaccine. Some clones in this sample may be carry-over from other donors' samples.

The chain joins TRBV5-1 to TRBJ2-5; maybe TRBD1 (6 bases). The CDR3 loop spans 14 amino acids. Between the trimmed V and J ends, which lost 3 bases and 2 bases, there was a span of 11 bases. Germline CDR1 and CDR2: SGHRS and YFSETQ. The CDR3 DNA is TGCGCCAGCAGCTCGGGACAAGCGCAAGAGACCCAGTACTTC. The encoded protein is CASSSGQAQETQYF.

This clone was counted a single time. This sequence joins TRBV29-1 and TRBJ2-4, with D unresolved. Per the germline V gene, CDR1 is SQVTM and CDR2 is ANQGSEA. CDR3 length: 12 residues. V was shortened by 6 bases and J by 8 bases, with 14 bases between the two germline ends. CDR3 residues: CSVAQGSDIQYF. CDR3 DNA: TGCAGCGTAGCCCAAGGGTCGGACATTCAGTACTTC.

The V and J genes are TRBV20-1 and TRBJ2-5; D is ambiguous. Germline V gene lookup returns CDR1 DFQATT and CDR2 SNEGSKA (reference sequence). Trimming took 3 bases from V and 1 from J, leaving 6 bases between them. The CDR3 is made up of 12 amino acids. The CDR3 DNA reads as TGCAGTGCTAGTTTGGGCCAAGAGACCCAGTACTTC. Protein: CSASLGQETQYF.

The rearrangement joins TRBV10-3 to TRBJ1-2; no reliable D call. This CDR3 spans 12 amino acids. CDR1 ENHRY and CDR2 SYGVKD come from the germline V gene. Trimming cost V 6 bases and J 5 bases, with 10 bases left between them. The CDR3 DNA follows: TGTGCCATCAGCTTGGACGCTTATGGCTACACCTTC. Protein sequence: CAISLDAYGYTF.

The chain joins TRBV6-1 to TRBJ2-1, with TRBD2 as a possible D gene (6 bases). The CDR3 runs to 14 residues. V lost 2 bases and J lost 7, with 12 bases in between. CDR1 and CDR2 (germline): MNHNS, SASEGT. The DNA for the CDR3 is TGTGCCAGCAGTGAAACTGGGGGGAGGAATGAGCAGTTCTTC. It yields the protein CASSETGGRNEQFF.

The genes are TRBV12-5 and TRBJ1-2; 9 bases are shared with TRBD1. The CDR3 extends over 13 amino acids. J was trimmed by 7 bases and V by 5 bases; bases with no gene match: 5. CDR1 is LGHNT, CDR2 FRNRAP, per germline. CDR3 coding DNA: TGTGCTAGTGGTGTACAGGGGGCTGGTGGCTACACCTTC. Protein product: CASGVQGAGGYTF.

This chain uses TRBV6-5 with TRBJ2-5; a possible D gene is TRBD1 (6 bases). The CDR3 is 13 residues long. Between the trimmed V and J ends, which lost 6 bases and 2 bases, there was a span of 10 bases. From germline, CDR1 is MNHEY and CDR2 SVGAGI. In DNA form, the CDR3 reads TGTGCCAGCAGGGGGACACCACAAGAGACCCAGTACTTC. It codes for CASRGTPQETQYF.

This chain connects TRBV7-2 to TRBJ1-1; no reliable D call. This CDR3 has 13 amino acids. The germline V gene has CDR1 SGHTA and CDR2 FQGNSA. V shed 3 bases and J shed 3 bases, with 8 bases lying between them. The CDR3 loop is CASSFSGYTEAFF. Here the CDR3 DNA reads TGTGCCAGCAGCTTTTCAGGTTACACTGAAGCTTTCTTT.

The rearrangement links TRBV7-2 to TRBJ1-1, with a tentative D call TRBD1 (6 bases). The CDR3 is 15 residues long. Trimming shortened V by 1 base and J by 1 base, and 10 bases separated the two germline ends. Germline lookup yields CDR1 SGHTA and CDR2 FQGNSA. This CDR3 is CASSLDLRGNTEAFF. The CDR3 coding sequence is TGTGCCAGCAGCTTAGACCTCAGGGGGAACACTGAAGCTTTCTTT.

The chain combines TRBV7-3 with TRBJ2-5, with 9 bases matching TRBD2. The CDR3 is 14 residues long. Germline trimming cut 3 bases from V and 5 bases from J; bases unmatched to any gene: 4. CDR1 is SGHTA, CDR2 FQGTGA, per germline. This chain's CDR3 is CASSFGGGAETQYF. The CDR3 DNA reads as TGTGCCAGCAGCTTCGGCGGGGGGGCTGAGACCCAGTACTTC.

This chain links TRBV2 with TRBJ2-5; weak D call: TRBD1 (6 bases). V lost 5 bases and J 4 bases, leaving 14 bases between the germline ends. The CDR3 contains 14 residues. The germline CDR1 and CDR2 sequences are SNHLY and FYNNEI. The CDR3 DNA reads TGTGCCAGCAGTCGGTGGGGGCTGGGAGAGACCCAGTACTTC. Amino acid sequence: CASSRWGLGETQYF.

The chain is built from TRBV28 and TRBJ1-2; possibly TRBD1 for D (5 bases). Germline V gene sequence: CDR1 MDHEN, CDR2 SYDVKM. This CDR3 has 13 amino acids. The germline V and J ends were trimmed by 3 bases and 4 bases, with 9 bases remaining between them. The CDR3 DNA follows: TGTGCCAGCAGTTTCGGGGGTGGCTATGGCTACACCTTC. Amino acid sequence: CASSFGGGYGYTF.

This chain's CDR3 is CASKTTGGLGEKLFF. CDR3 sequence (DNA): TGTGCCAGCAAGACCACCGGAGGGTTGGGTGAAAAACTGTTTTTT. The rearrangement joins TRBV6-5 to TRBJ1-4, with D hard to call. Trimming removed 7 bases at V and 7 bases at J, with 19 bases between. CDR1 and CDR2 (germline): MNHEY, SVGAGI. The CDR3 runs 15 residues.

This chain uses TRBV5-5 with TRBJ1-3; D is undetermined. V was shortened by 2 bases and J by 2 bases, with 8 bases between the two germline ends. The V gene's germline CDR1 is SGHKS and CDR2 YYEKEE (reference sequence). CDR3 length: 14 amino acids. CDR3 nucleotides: TGTGCCAGCAGCTTCGAGGGAACTGGAAACACCATATATTTT. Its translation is CASSFEGTGNTIYF.

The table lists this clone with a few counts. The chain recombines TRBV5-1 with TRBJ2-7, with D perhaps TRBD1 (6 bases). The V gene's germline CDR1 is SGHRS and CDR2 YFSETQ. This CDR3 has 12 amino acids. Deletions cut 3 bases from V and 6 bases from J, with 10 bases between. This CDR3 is CASSSQGPEQYV. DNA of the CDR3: TGCGCCAGCAGCTCACAGGGTCCCGAGCAGTACGTC.

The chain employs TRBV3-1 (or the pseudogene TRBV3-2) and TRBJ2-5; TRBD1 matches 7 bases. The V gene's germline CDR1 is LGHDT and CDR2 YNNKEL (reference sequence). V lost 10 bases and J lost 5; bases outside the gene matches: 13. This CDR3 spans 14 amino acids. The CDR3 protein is CATHDTGVGETQYF. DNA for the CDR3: TGTGCCACTCACGACACAGGGGTGGGGGAGACCCAGTACTTC.

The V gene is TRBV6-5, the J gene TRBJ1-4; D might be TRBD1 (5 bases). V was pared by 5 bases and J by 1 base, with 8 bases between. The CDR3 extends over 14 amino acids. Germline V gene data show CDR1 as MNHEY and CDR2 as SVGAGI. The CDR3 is CASSPTVTNEKLFF. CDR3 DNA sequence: TGTGCCAGCAGTCCGACAGTAACTAATGAAAAACTGTTTTTT.

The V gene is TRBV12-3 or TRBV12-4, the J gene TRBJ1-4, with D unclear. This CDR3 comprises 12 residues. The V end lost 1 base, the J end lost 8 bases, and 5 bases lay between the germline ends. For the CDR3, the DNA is TGTGCCAGCAGTTTAGTTTACGAAAAACTGTTTTTT. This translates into CASSLVYEKLFF.

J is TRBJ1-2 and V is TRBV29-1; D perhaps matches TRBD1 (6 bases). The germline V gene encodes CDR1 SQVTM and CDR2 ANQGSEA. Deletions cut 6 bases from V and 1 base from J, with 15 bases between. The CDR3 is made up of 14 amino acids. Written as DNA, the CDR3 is TGCAGCGTATTTCCCAGGGGAGATAACTATGGCTACACCTTC. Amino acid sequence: CSVFPRGDNYGYTF.